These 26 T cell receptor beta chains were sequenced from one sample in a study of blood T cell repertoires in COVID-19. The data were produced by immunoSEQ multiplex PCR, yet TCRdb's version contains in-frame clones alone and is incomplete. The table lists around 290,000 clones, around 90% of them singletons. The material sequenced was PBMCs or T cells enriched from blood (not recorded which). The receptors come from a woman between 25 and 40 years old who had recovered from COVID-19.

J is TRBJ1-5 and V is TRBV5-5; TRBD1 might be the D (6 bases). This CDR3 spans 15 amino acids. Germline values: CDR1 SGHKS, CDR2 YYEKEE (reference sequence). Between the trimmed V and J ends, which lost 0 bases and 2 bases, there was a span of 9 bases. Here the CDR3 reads CASSLAGVGNQPQHF. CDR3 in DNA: TGTGCCAGCAGCTTGGCAGGGGTTGGCAATCAGCCCCAGCATTTT.

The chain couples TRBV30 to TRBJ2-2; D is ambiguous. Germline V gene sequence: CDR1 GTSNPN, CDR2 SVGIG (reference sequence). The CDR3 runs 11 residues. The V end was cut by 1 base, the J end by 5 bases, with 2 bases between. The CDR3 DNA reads TGTGCCTGGAGTGCGACCGGGGAGCTGTTTTTT. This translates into CAWSATGELFF.

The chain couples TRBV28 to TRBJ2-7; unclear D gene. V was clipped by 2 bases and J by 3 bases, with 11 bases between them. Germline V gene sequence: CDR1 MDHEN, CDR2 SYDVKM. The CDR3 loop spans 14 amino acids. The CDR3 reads CASSLNQVVYEQYF. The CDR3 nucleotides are TGTGCCAGCAGTTTAAATCAGGTAGTCTACGAGCAGTACTTC.

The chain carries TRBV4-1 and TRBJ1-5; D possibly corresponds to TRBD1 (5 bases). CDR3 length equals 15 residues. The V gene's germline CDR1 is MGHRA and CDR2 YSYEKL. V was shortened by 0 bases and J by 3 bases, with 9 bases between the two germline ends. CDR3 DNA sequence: TGCGCCAGCAGCCAAGAGCAGGGACTCAATCAGCCCCAGCATTTT. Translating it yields CASSQEQGLNQPQHF.

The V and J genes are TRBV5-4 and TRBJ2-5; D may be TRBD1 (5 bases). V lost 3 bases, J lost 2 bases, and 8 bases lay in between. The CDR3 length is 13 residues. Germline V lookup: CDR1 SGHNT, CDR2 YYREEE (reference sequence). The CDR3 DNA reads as TGTGCCAGCAGCTGGCAGGGACAAGAGACCCAGTACTTC. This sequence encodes CASSWQGQETQYF.

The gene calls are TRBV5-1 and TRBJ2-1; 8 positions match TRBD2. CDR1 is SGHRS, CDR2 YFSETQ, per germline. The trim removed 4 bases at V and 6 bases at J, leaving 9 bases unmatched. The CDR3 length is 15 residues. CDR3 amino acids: CASSQAGVLGNEQFF. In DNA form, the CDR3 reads TGCGCCAGCAGCCAAGCGGGAGTTCTCGGCAATGAGCAGTTCTTC.

This chain's CDR3 is CASSVEVGGNRYEQYF. The CDR3 DNA follows: TGTGCCAGCAGCGTAGAAGTTGGAGGGAACAGATACGAGCAGTACTTC. The chain combines TRBV9 with TRBJ2-7; D perhaps matches TRBD2 (6 bases). The CDR3 length is 16 residues. V gave up 0 bases and J gave up 4 bases, with 17 bases separating them. The V gene's germline CDR1 is SGDLS and CDR2 YYNGEE.

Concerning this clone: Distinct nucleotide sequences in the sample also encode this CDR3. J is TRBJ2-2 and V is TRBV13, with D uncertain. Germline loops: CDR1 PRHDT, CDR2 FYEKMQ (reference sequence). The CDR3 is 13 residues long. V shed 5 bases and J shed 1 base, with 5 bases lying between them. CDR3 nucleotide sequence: TGTGCCAGCAGCCTAAGGAACACCGGGGAGCTGTTTTTT. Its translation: CASSLRNTGELFF.

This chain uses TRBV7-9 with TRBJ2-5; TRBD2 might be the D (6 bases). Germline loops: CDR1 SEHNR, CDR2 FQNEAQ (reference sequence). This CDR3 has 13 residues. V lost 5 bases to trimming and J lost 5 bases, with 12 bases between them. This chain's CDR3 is CASSRLRGETQYF. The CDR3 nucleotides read TGTGCCAGCAGCCGTCTACGGGGGGAGACCCAGTACTTC. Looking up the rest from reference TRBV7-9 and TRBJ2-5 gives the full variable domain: DTGVSQNPRHKITKRGQNVTFRCDPISEHNRLYWYRQTLGQGPEFLTYFQNEAQLEKSRLLSDRFSAERPKGSFSTLEIQRTEQGDSAMYLCASSRLRGETQYFGPGTRLLVL.

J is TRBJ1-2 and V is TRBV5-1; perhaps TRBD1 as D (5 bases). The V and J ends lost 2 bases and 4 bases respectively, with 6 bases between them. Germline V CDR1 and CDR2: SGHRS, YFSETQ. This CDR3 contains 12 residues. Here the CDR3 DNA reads TGCGCCAGCAGCTTCGACAGCTATGGCTACACCTTC. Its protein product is CASSFDSYGYTF. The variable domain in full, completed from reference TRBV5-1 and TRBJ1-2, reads KAGVTQTPRYLIKTRGQQVTLSCSPISGHRSVSWYQQTPGQGLQFLFEYFSETQRNKGNFPGRFSGRQFSNSRSEMNVSTLELGDSALYLCASSFDSYGYTFGSGTRLTVV.

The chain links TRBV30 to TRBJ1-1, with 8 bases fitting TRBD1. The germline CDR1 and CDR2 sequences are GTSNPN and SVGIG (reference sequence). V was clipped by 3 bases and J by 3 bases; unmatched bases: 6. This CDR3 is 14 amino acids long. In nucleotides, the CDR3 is TGTGCCTGGAGGACAGGGGAAGGGTACACTGAAGCTTTCTTT. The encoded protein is CAWRTGEGYTEAFF.

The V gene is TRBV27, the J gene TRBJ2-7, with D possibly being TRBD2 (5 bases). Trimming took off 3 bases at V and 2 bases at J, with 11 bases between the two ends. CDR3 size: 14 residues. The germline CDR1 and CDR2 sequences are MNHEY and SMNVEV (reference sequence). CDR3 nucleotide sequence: TGTGCCAGCAGTTTCCGACTATCGACCTACGAGCAGTACTTC. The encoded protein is CASSFRLSTYEQYF.

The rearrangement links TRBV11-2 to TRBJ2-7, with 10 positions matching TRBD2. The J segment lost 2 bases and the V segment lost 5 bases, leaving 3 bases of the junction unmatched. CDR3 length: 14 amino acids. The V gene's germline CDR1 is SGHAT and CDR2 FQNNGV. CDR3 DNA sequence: TGTGCCAGCAGCCCCGGACTAGCGGCCTACGAGCAGTACTTC. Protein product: CASSPGLAAYEQYF.

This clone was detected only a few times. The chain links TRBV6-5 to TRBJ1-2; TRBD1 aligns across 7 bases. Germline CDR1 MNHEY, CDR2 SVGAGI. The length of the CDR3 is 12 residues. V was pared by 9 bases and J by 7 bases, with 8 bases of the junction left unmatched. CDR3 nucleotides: TGTGCCAGTACGAATGACAGGGCTGGCTACACCTTC. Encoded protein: CASTNDRAGYTF.

The CDR3 sequence is CASSQDLRTDTQYF. CDR3 in DNA: TGTGCCAGCAGCCAGGACTTACGCACAGATACGCAGTATTTT. This chain uses TRBV11-3 with TRBJ2-3; a weak D match, TRBD2 (5 bases). Germline loops: CDR1 SGHNT, CDR2 YENEEA. The CDR3 length is 14 residues. Trimming left V 5 bases short and J 1 base short, with 10 bases between.

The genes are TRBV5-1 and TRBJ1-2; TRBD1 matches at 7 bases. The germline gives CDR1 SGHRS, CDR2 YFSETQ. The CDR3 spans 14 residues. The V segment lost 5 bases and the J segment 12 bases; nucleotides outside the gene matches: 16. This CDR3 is CASSPRQGSRIDTF. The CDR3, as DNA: TGCGCCAGCAGTCCCAGACAGGGATCCAGGATCGACACCTTC.

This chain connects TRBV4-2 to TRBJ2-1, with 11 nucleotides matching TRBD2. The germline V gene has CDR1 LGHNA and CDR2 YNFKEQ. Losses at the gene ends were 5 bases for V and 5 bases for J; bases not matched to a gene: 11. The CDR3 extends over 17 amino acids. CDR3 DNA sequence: TGTGCCAGCAGCTCCCGGACTAGCGGGCCCCTCGACAATGAGCAGTTCTTC. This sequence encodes CASSSRTSGPLDNEQFF.

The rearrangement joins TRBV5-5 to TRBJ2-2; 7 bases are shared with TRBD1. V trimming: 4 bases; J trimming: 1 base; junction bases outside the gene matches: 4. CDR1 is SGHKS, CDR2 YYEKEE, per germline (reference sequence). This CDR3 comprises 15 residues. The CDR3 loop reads CASSLGDRNTGELFF. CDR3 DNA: TGTGCCAGCAGCCTGGGGGACAGGAACACCGGGGAGCTGTTTTTT. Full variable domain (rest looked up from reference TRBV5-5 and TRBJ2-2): DAGVTQSPTHLIKTRGQQVTLRCSPISGHKSVSWYQQVLGQGPQFIFQYYEKEERGRGNFPDRFSARQFPNYSSELNVNALLLGDSALYLCASSLGDRNTGELFFGEGSRLTVL.

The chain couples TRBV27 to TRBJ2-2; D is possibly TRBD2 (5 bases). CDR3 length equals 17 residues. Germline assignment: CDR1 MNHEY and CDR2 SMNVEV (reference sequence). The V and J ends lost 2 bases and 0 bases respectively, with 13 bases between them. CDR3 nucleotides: TGTGCCAGCAGTTTAGACGGCGGGTCCGCGAACACCGGGGAGCTGTTTTTT. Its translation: CASSLDGGSANTGELFF.

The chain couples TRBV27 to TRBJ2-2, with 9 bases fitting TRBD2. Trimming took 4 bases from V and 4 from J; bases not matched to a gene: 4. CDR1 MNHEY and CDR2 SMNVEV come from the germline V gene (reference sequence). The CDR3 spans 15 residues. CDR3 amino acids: CASSSGTSSTGELFF. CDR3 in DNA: TGTGCCAGCAGTTCCGGGACTAGCAGCACCGGGGAGCTGTTTTTT.

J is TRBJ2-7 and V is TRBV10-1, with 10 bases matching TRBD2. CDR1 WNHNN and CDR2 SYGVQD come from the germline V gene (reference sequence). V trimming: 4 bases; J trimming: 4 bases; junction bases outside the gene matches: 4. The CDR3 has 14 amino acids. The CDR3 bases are TGCGCCAGCAGTGTGGCTAGCGGGGGTTACGAGCAGTACTTC. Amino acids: CASSVASGGYEQYF.

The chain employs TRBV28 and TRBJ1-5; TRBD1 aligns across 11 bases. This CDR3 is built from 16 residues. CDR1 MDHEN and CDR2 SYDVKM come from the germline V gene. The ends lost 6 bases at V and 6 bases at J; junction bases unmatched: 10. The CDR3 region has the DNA TGTGCCAGCAGGCACGGGACAGGGGGAGAAGGTCAGCCCCAGCATTTT. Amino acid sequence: CASRHGTGGEGQPQHF.

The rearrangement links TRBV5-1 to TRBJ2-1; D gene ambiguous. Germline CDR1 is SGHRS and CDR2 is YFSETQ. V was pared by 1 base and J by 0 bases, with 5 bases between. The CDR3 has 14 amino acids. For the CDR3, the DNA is TGCGCCAGCAGCTTGAGGAGCTCCTACAATGAGCAGTTCTTC. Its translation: CASSLRSSYNEQFF. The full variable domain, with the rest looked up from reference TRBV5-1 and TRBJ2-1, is KAGVTQTPRYLIKTRGQQVTLSCSPISGHRSVSWYQQTPGQGLQFLFEYFSETQRNKGNFPGRFSGRQFSNSRSEMNVSTLELGDSALYLCASSLRSSYNEQFFGPGTRLTVL.

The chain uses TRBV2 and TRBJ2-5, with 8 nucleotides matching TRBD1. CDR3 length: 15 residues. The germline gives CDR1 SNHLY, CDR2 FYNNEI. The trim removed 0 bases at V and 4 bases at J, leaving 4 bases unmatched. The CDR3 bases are TGTGCCAGCAGTGAAGCGAGGACAGGGACAGAGACCCAGTACTTC. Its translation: CASSEARTGTETQYF.

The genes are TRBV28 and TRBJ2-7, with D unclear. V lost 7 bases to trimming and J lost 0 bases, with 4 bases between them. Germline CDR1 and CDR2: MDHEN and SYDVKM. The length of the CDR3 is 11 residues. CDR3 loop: CASTGSYEQYF. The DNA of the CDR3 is TGTGCCAGCACCGGCTCCTACGAGCAGTACTTC.

The CDR3 DNA reads TGCGCCAGCAAAGATAGCGGGAGTAATGAGCAGTTCTTC. It yields the protein CASKDSGSNEQFF. The V gene is TRBV10-2, the J gene TRBJ2-1; 9 positions agree with TRBD2. The CDR3 consists of 13 residues. J was trimmed by 7 bases and V by 7 bases; bases with no gene match: 5. Germline CDR1 and CDR2: WSHSY and SAAADI.